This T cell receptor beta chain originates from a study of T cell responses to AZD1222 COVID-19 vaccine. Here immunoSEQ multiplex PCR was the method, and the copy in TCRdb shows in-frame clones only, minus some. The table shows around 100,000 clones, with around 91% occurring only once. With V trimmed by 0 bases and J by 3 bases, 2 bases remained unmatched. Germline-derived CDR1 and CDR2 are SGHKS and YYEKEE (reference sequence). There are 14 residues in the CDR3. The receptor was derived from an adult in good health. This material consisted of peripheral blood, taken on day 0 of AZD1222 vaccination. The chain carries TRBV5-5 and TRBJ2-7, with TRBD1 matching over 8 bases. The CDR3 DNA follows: TGTGCCAGCAGCTTGGGGACAGGGAACTACGAGCAGTACTTC. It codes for CASSLGTGNYEQYF.